This TCR beta chain was obtained from a study of technical replicates of blood from a few donors. This CDR3 has 14 residues. Trimming removed 3 bases at V and 1 base at J, with 10 bases between. Germline CDR1 reads SGDLS; CDR2 reads YYNGEE. TCRdb keeps only in-frame clones here, not all; method: immunoSEQ multiplex PCR. The data hold about 73,000 clones, with 90% observed a single time. The receptor was derived from a human donor in good health. Some clones in this sample may be carry-over from other donors' samples. The chain joins TRBV9 to TRBJ1-1, with D possibly TRBD1 on 5 matching bases. The material sequenced was PBMCs. The CDR3 DNA reads as TGTGCCAGCAGCGGCCGACAGAAGAACACTGAAGCTTTCTTT. Residues: CASSGRQKNTEAFF.